This T cell receptor beta chain appears in the sequencing data of a study of T cells after posttransplantation cyclophosphamide. This clone was observed once. The antigen is not known. CDR1 is SNHLY, CDR2 FYNNEI, per germline. This CDR3 contains 13 residues. The V and J ends lost 2 bases and 0 bases respectively, with 4 bases between them. Points from the study as a whole: Recipient CMV seropositivity and CMV reactivation strongly tracked TRB clonality. Blood and skin or GI T cell repertoires showed limited TRB overlap. Donor CD8+ memory clones often dominated recipient blood repertoires at later times.

Some clones are missing from TCRdb's copy, which holds only in-frame ones; the method was immunoSEQ multiplex PCR. The profile shows fewer than 60,000 clones, 90% to 95% of them singletons. The related graft donor's blood sample was taken on the day of bone marrow donation. This clonotype originated in a woman in her 30s in good health and a related stem cell transplant donor. Input material: PBMCs. This rearrangement joins TRBV2 to TRBJ1-2; D not resolved. The CDR3 nucleotides are TGTGCCAGCAGTGAAACAGCTAACTATGGCTACACCTTC. It is translated as CASSETANYGYTF. Based on the CDR3 plus reference TRBV2 and TRBJ1-2, the full variable domain is EPEVTQTPSHQVTQMGQEVILRCVPISNHLYFYWYRQILGQKVEFLVSFYNNEISEKSEIFDDQFSVERPDGSNFTLKIRSTKLEDSAMYFCASSETANYGYTFGSGTRLTVV.